The source of this TCR beta chain is a study of Ad26.COV2.S vaccination and SARS-CoV-2 variants. Study-wide background: Dosing was one shot or two shots 56 days apart.

Germline CDR1 SGHNT, CDR2 YYREEE (reference sequence). The CDR3 loop spans 16 amino acids. Trimming shortened V by 4 bases and J by 3 bases, and 17 bases separated the two germline ends. Treatment denoted: 15 to 20 received Ad26.COV2.S at low or high dose, single or two shots; a few received placebo; per-sample allocation not given. Sample collection was performed on day 63 after the first vaccine or placebo injection. Clones were sequenced by immunoSEQ multiplex PCR, and TCRdb holds only the in-frame ones, with some missing. The sample shows about 280,000 clones, more than 70% of them seen only once.

V and J are TRBV5-4 and TRBJ2-1, with a tentative D call TRBD2 (6 bases). Sequencing used peripheral blood, obtained in a trial of Ad26.COV2.S vaccine versus placebo. This TCR was sampled from a person aged 18-65 years who received the Ad26.COV2.S COVID-19 vaccine or a placebo. The CDR3 DNA follows: TGTGCCAGCAGCCCCATAAGCGGGCGGAACTACAATGAGCAGTTCTTC. Translating it yields CASSPISGRNYNEQFF.